Listed here are 17 T cell receptor beta chains from one sample, sequenced in a study of blood T cell repertoires in COVID-19. Libraries were prepared by immunoSEQ multiplex PCR; TCRdb keeps only in-frame clonotypes and omits some of them. The table has approximately 500,000 clones, 89% seen once; the top ten hold roughly 0.92%. The sequenced sample consisted of peripheral blood. These receptors were collected from a man younger than 35 with COVID-19, enrolled during active disease.

This chain connects TRBV9 to TRBJ2-3; 9 bases line up with TRBD1. The V gene end was trimmed by 3 bases and the J gene end by 3 bases; junction bases not matched to a gene: 5. This CDR3 is built from 15 residues. Germline V gene lookup returns CDR1 SGDLS and CDR2 YYNGEE. CDR3 nucleotides: TGTGCCAGCAGCGCGAGGACAGGGGCTACAGATACGCAGTATTTT. Translation: CASSARTGATDTQYF.

This CDR3 reads CASTTGTGAALSAQYF. The CDR3 coding sequence is TGTGCCAGTACAACCGGGACAGGGGCCGCGTTGTCTGCGCAGTATTTT. V and J are TRBV2 and TRBJ2-3; 10 bases align to TRBD1. Germline lookup yields CDR1 SNHLY and CDR2 FYNNEI. Unmatched junction bases numbered 19, after V lost 9 bases and J lost 10 bases. The CDR3 consists of 16 residues.

The V and J genes are TRBV5-6 and TRBJ2-1; 11 bases match TRBD2. Per the germline V gene, CDR1 is SGHDT and CDR2 is YYEEEE. With 2 bases clipped from V and 13 bases from J, the junction kept 5 bases outside the gene matches. This CDR3 spans 13 amino acids. Written as DNA, the CDR3 is TGTGCCAGCAGCTTTGGGACTAGCGGCCGACAGTTCTTC. This gives the protein CASSFGTSGRQFF.

The chain employs TRBV9 and TRBJ2-7; TRBD2 matches 10 bases. The J segment lost 5 bases and the V segment lost 0 bases, leaving 8 bases of the junction unmatched. Germline CDR1 reads SGDLS; CDR2 reads YYNGEE. The CDR3 extends over 16 amino acids. As DNA, the CDR3 is TGTGCCAGCAGCGTAGGGGGAGCGGGAGGGGTCCACGAGCAGTACTTC. Residues: CASSVGGAGGVHEQYF. Full variable domain (missing parts from reference TRBV9 and TRBJ2-7): DSGVTQTPKHLITATGQRVTLRCSPRSGDLSVYWYQQSLDQGLQFLIQYYNGEERAKGNILERFSAQQFPDLHSELNLSSLELGDSALYFCASSVGGAGGVHEQYFGPGTRLTVT.

The chain recombines TRBV7-9 with TRBJ1-3; D is uncertain. The ends were cut back, 8 bases at V and 1 base at J, with 12 bases in the middle. Germline loops: CDR1 SEHNR, CDR2 FQNEAQ (reference sequence). This CDR3 has 14 amino acids. Here the CDR3 reads CASLRTGSGNTIYF. CDR3 nucleotide sequence: TGTGCCAGCCTCAGGACGGGGTCTGGAAACACCATATATTTT.

This sequence joins TRBV13 and TRBJ2-3; 8 positions agree with TRBD2. After removal of 5 bases from V and 3 bases from J, the junction contained 10 bases not matched to a gene. The germline CDR1 and CDR2 sequences are PRHDT and FYEKMQ (reference sequence). This CDR3 is 16 amino acids long. The DNA for the CDR3 is TGTGCCAGCAGCCCTTGGTTAGCGGGGTCAACAGATACGCAGTATTTT. The encoded protein is CASSPWLAGSTDTQYF. Using reference TRBV13 and TRBJ2-3 for the parts outside the CDR3, the full variable domain is AAGVIQSPRHLIKEKRETATLKCYPIPRHDTVYWYQQGPGQDPQFLISFYEKMQSDKGSIPDRFSAQQFSDYHSELNMSSLELGDSALYFCASSPWLAGSTDTQYFGPGTRLTVL.

This chain uses TRBV5-1 with TRBJ2-1, with D maybe TRBD2 (6 bases). The CDR3 consists of 15 residues. Per the germline V gene, CDR1 is SGHRS and CDR2 is YFSETQ. V was cut by 5 bases and J by 12 bases, with 24 bases left in between. CDR3 residues: CASSFKTRRAVVQFF. The CDR3 DNA sequence: TGCGCCAGCAGTTTCAAGACTCGGAGGGCCGTTGTGCAGTTCTTC.

This chain joins TRBV7-8 and TRBJ2-7; 9 positions agree with TRBD2. Losses at the gene ends were 5 bases for V and 3 bases for J; bases not matched to a gene: 5. Germline CDR1 is SGHVS and CDR2 is FQNEAQ. This CDR3 has 14 residues. CDR3 sequence (DNA): TGTGCCAGCAGCCGACTAGCGGACAACTACGAGCAGTACTTC. This translates into CASSRLADNYEQYF. The variable domain in full, with the rest retrieved from reference TRBV7-8 and TRBJ2-7, is GAGVSQSPRYKVAKRGQDVALRCDPISGHVSLFWYQQALGQGPEFLTYFQNEAQLDKSGLPSDRFFAERPEGSVSTLKIQRTQQEDSAVYLCASSRLADNYEQYFGPGTRLTVT.

This rearrangement joins TRBV29-1 to TRBJ2-3, with TRBD1 as a possible D gene (5 bases). V was trimmed by 3 bases and J by 3 bases, leaving 7 bases between them. The CDR3 has 12 residues. CDR1 is SQVTM, CDR2 ANQGSEA, per germline. In DNA form, the CDR3 reads TGCAGCGTTGATGACAGTACAGATACGCAGTATTTT. It yields the protein CSVDDSTDTQYF.

The V call is TRBV14, the J call TRBJ1-4; 9 positions agree with TRBD1. V lost 5 bases to trimming and J lost 8 bases; unmatched junction nucleotides: 9. Germline assignment: CDR1 SGHDN and CDR2 FVKESK. The CDR3 sequence is 15 residues long. The CDR3 loop reads CASSSTGTGSEKLFF. The CDR3 nucleotides read TGTGCCAGCAGCTCAACAGGGACAGGGTCCGAAAAACTGTTTTTT.

About this clone itself: Additional DNA sequences in this sample encode the identical CDR3. CDR3 protein: CASSLGQMNTEAFF. In DNA, the CDR3 is TGTGCCAGCAGCTTGGGCCAGATGAACACTGAAGCTTTCTTT. The chain combines TRBV5-4 with TRBJ1-1; no clear D gene. The CDR3 is made up of 14 amino acids. Trimming removed 0 bases at V and 0 bases at J, with 6 bases between. The V gene's germline CDR1 is SGHNT and CDR2 YYREEE (reference sequence).

The chain combines TRBV6-5 with TRBJ1-5, with D maybe TRBD1 (5 bases). This CDR3 has 15 amino acids. Trimming cost V 5 bases and J 2 bases, with 13 bases left between them. Germline V gene sequence: CDR1 MNHEY, CDR2 SVGAGI. CDR3 nucleotide sequence: TGTGCCAGCAGTCGGACATCCTCGGGCAATCAGCCCCAGCATTTT. This sequence encodes CASSRTSSGNQPQHF.

This rearrangement joins TRBV9 to TRBJ1-3; D is ambiguous. V lost 4 bases to trimming and J lost 5 bases, with 10 bases between them. Germline V gives CDR1 SGDLS, CDR2 YYNGEE. The CDR3 is made up of 13 amino acids. Here the CDR3 DNA reads TGTGCCAGCAGCCGACTAGACAGAAACACCATATATTTT. It is translated as CASSRLDRNTIYF. Together with reference TRBV9 and TRBJ1-3, the CDR3 gives the full variable domain: DSGVTQTPKHLITATGQRVTLRCSPRSGDLSVYWYQQSLDQGLQFLIQYYNGEERAKGNILERFSAQQFPDLHSELNLSSLELGDSALYFCASSRLDRNTIYFGEGSWLTVV.

In its sample, this clone was seen a few times. The rearrangement links TRBV18 to TRBJ1-4; the match to TRBD1 covers 7 bases. The CDR3 contains 16 residues. Germline CDR1 KGHSH, CDR2 LQKENI. The V segment lost 4 bases and the J segment 1 base; nucleotides outside the gene matches: 6. The CDR3 DNA sequence: TGTGCCAGCTCACGTAAAACAGGGGTAACTAATGAAAAACTGTTTTTT. Protein sequence: CASSRKTGVTNEKLFF.

This chain uses TRBV9 with TRBJ1-3; 7 nucleotides line up with TRBD1. The CDR3 spans 16 residues. Trimming removed 4 bases from V and 0 bases from J; junction bases left unmatched: 7. The germline CDR1 and CDR2 sequences are SGDLS and YYNGEE. CDR3 region: CASSRQGLTSGNTIYF. DNA of the CDR3: TGTGCCAGCAGCCGACAGGGCCTTACCTCTGGAAACACCATATATTTT.

The chain joins TRBV6-4 to TRBJ2-1; weak D call: TRBD2 (5 bases). V lost 3 bases to trimming and J lost 14 bases, with 5 bases between them. The length of the CDR3 is 9 residues. Per germline, CDR1 MRHNA and CDR2 SNTAGT. Here the CDR3 reads CASSEREFF. The DNA of the CDR3 is TGTGCCAGCAGTGAGCGGGAGTTCTTC.

This chain connects TRBV3-1 (or the pseudogene TRBV3-2) to TRBJ1-1; 8 bases line up with TRBD1. This CDR3 comprises 14 residues. The germline CDR1 and CDR2 sequences are LGHDT and YNNKEL (reference sequence). V was pared by 3 bases and J by 6 bases, with 6 bases of the junction left unmatched. CDR3 bases: TGTGCCAGCAGCCACGGGGGACAGGTCCCTGAAGCTTTCTTT. Protein sequence: CASSHGGQVPEAFF.